Listed here are 6 T cell receptor beta chains from one sample, sequenced in a study of cytotoxic CD8 clonotypes in ibrutinib-treated CLL. Method: immunoSEQ multiplex PCR; TCRdb's copy keeps in-frame clones and lacks some. The sample lists approximately 46,000 clones, nearly 70% seen once, with about 13% in the top ten. This sample comprised PBMCs, obtained after 12 months of ibrutinib treatment. The source is a human donor with chronic lymphocytic leukemia.

V and J are TRBV6-5 and TRBJ1-1, with D perhaps TRBD1 (6 bases). Germline CDR1 MNHEY, CDR2 SVGAGI. The CDR3 totals 13 residues. The V gene lost 6 bases and the J gene lost 10 bases, with 18 bases spanning the gap. As DNA, the CDR3 is TGTGCCAGCAGCCTGCAGGGGCAGGCGGTAGCTTTCTTT. This translates into CASSLQGQAVAFF.

This clone is a singleton in its sample. The rearrangement links TRBV18 to TRBJ1-5; D ambiguous. Germline V CDR1 and CDR2: KGHSH, LQKENI. This CDR3 is 14 amino acids long. V gave up 2 bases and J gave up 2 bases, with 7 bases separating them. The CDR3 DNA sequence: TGTGCCAGCTCACCAGTCCCGGGCAATCAGCCCCAGCATTTT. Its protein product is CASSPVPGNQPQHF.

This clone was recorded a few times. J is TRBJ2-7 and V is TRBV6-1, with 9 bases matching TRBD2. The CDR3 length is 15 residues. Germline V lookup: CDR1 MNHNS, CDR2 SASEGT. V was clipped by 4 bases and J by 2 bases; unmatched bases: 6. In DNA form, the CDR3 reads TGTGCCAGCAGTGTGTTAGCGGGAGCCACCTACGAGCAGTACTTC. Encoded protein: CASSVLAGATYEQYF.

The CDR3 loop reads CSVERGGGTSEAFF. CDR3 DNA sequence: TGCAGCGTTGAAAGGGGAGGAGGAACCTCTGAAGCTTTCTTT. The gene calls are TRBV29-1 and TRBJ1-1; possibly TRBD1 for D (5 bases). This CDR3 region has 14 residues. Trimming shortened V by 2 bases and J by 6 bases, and 16 bases separated the two germline ends. In germline, CDR1 is SQVTM, CDR2 ANQGSEA. Complete variable domain (other parts from reference TRBV29-1 and TRBJ1-1): SAVISQKPSRDICQRGTSLTIQCQVDSQVTMMFWYRQQPGQSLTLIATANQGSEATYESGFVIDKFPISRPNLTFSTLTVSNMSPEDSSIYLCSVERGGGTSEAFFGQGTRLTVV.

This clone was picked up a small number of times. The V gene is TRBV11-1, the J gene TRBJ2-2; D gene unclear. The germline CDR1 and CDR2 sequences are SGHAT and FQDESV (reference sequence). CDR3 length: 13 amino acids. The V end was cut by 5 bases, the J end by 6 bases, with 10 bases between. This chain's CDR3 is CASSLRTAGELFF. The CDR3, as DNA: TGTGCCAGCAGCCTAAGGACGGCCGGGGAGCTGTTTTTT.

This sequence joins TRBV6-6 and TRBJ1-2, with TRBD1 matching over 8 bases. This CDR3 spans 14 amino acids. Germline V gene data show CDR1 as MNHNY and CDR2 as SVGAGI (reference sequence). J lost 8 bases, V lost 7 bases, and 12 bases had no gene match. In nucleotides, the CDR3 is TGTGCCAGCACAAAACCCGGACAGGGAGTGGGCTACACCTTC. Encoded protein: CASTKPGQGVGYTF.